Described below is a single T cell receptor beta chain sequence and its context. Profiling relied on immunoSEQ multiplex PCR, and the TCRdb table lists in-frame clones only, not all of them. The sample has around 100,000 clones, roughly nine tenths seen once; the top ten hold about 15%. This specimen belongs to a study of T cell responses to AZD1222 COVID-19 vaccine. Germline V gene lookup returns CDR1 SNHLY and CDR2 FYNNEI. This CDR3 comprises 11 residues. The V end lost 8 bases, the J end lost 7 bases, and 6 bases lay between the germline ends. The sample here was peripheral blood, taken on day 0 of AZD1222 vaccination. The TCR was taken from an adult in good health. The chain has TRBV2 and TRBJ1-6; D unclear. DNA of the CDR3: TGTGCCAGCTCCCAGAATTCACCCCTCCACTTT. Translation: CASSQNSPLHF.